This T cell receptor (beta chain) was sequenced in a study of blood T cell repertoires in COVID-19. Per the original data handling: Counts of nucleated cells, estimated from reference gene primer amplification, were obtained. The table came from immunoSEQ multiplex PCR; TCRdb's copy has only in-frame clones and leaves some out. V and J calls and clone size are as listed in that table; D and trimming were resolved from the DNA. The sample consists of some 90,000 clones, around 89% of them appearing once. Material: peripheral blood. This TCR was sampled from a man aged 50 to 59 with acute or convalescent COVID-19.

CDR3 amino acids: CASSPLERGRETQYF. In nucleotides, the CDR3 is TGCGCCAGCAGCCCGCTCGAGCGGGGAAGAGAGACCCAGTACTTC. The chain has TRBV4-1 and TRBJ2-5, with 7 positions matching TRBD2. This CDR3 has 15 residues. Per germline, CDR1 MGHRA and CDR2 YSYEKL. V was pared by 4 bases and J by 4 bases, with 9 bases of the junction left unmatched.